This T cell receptor (beta chain) was identified in a study of control samples from healthy donors and cancer patients. The germline V and J ends were trimmed by 1 base and 0 bases, with 7 bases remaining between them. This CDR3 spans 14 amino acids. Germline loops: CDR1 SGHKS, CDR2 YYEKEE (reference sequence). This table comes from immunoSEQ multiplex PCR, and its TCRdb copy is limited to in-frame clones, with some not included. This table has approximately 85,000 clones, about 89% appearing once. The sample taken for sequencing was blood. This TCR was sampled from a woman between 55 and 75 years old in good health. The chain has TRBV5-5 and TRBJ1-1, with D hard to call. The CDR3 sequence: CASSLQRLNTEAFF. CDR3 in DNA: TGTGCCAGCAGCTTGCAGAGGTTGAACACTGAAGCTTTCTTT.